This T cell receptor beta chain appears in the sequencing data of a study of spatial heterogeneity in lung cancer. In the study overall: Samples were obtained from roughly 65 donors, all untreated early-stage non-small cell lung cancer patients. Raw reads contained each unique TCR and UMI combination more than ten times on average. A consistent excess of beta-chain over alpha-chain sequences was detected.

Time point specified: blood at routine non-recurrence follow-up after resection. The input material, whole RNA from tumor, nontumor lung or frozen PBMC, was sequenced unsorted. V lost 4 bases to trimming and J lost 6 bases, with 15 bases between them. Germline V gene data show CDR1 as LGHNA and CDR2 as YNFKEQ. There are 14 residues in the CDR3. Each TCR cDNA molecule bore a unique molecular identifier. TCRdb reprocessed the 5' RACE reads via MiXCR and lists one record per CDR3 protein. The table includes around 110,000 distinct CDR3 sequences, 9% to 15% detected once. The TCR comes from a male donor with early-stage non-small cell lung cancer. V is TRBV4-2 and J is TRBJ1-1; D remains ambiguous. The sample in question was PBMCs, obtained at follow-up. CDR3 bases: TGTGCCAGCAGCCCCTCGGGCCGTATTTCTGAAGCTTTCTTT. This translates into CASSPSGRISEAFF.